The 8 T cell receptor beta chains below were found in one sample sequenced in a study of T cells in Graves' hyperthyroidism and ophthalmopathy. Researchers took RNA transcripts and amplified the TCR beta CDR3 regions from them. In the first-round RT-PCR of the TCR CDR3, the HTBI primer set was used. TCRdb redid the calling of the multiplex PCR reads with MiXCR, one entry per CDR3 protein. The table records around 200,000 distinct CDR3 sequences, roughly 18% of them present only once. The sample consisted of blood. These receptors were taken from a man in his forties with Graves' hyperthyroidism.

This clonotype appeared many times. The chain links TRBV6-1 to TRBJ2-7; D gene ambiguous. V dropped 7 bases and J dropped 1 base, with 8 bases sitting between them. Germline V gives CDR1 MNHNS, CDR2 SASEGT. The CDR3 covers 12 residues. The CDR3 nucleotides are TGTGCCAGCATCGGCAATTCCTACGAGCAGTACTTC. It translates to CASIGNSYEQYF.

The DNA for the CDR3 is TGTGCCAGCAGTGGGACAGGGACGGGGAGCACAGATACGCAGTATTTT. Protein sequence: CASSGTGTGSTDTQYF. The chain links TRBV28 to TRBJ2-3; 9 bases are shared with TRBD1. The CDR3 has 16 residues. Germline CDR1 and CDR2: MDHEN and SYDVKM. The trim removed 5 bases at V and 0 bases at J, leaving 6 bases unmatched.

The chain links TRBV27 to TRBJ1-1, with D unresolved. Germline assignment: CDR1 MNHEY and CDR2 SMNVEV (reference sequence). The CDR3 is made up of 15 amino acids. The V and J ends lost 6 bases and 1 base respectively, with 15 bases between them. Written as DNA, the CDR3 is TGTGCCAGCAGACCTGGCGGCACCTGGAACACTGAAGCTTTCTTT. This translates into CASRPGGTWNTEAFF.

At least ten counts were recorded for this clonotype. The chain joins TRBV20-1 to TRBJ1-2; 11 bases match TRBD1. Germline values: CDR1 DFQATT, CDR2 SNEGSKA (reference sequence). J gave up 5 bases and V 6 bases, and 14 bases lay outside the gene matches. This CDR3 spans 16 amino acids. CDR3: CSASLTGTGGVYGYTF. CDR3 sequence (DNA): TGCAGTGCCAGCTTGACCGGGACAGGGGGAGTTTATGGCTACACCTTC.

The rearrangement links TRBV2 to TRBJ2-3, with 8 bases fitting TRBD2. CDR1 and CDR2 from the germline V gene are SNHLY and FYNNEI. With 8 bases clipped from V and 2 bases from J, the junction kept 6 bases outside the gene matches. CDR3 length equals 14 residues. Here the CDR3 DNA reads TGTGCCAGCCCCGGGGGGGGGCTCACAGATACGCAGTATTTT. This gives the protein CASPGGGLTDTQYF.

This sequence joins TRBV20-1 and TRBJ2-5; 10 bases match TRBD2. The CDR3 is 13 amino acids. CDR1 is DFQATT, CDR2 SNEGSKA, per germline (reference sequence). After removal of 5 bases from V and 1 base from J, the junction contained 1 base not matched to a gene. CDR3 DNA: TGCAGTGCTCTAGCGGGGGCCCAAGAGACCCAGTACTTC. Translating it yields CSALAGAQETQYF.

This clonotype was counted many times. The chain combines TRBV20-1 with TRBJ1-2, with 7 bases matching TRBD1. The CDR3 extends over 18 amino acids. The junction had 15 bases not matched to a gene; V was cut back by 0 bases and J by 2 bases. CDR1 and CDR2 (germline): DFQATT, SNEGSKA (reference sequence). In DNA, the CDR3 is TGCAGTGCTAGAGACCTCCGGGACAGCCAAAAATACAACTATGGCTACACCTTC. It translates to CSARDLRDSQKYNYGYTF.

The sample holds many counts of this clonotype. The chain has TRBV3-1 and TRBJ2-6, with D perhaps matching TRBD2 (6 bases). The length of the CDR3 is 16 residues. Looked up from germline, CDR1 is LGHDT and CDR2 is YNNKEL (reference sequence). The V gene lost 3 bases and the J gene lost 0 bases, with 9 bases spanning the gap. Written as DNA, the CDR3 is TGTGCCAGCAGCCACTACGGGAGCTCTGGGGCCAACGTCCTGACTTTC. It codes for CASSHYGSSGANVLTF.